What follows are 25 T cell receptor beta chains derived from one specimen sequenced in a study of T-cell reconstitution after alpha-beta-depleted transplantation in children. Unique molecular identifiers tagged the TCRbeta library. TCRdb independently ran MiXCR on the PCR reads; one entry per CDR3 protein. The sample includes approximately 300,000 distinct CDR3 sequences, over 9.5% of them seen just once. Sequencing used PBMCs, obtained before TCRalphabeta/CD19-depleted stem cell transplant. These receptors all stem from a boy under two years old with acute myeloid leukemia, due to receive a stem cell transplant.

The chain carries TRBV5-4 and TRBJ2-7; 11 nucleotides line up with TRBD2. V lost 4 bases and J lost 3; bases outside the gene matches: 3. CDR1 is SGHNT, CDR2 YYREEE, per germline (reference sequence). The CDR3 covers 14 residues. CDR3 sequence: CASSKTSGDYEQYF. In DNA, the CDR3 is TGTGCCAGCAGCAAGACTAGCGGGGACTACGAGCAGTACTTC.

Of note for this clonotype: The junction departs from the called germline gene at one end, perhaps through a read error. The rearrangement uses TRBV7-3 and TRBJ1-6; TRBD1 matches at 9 bases. Germline lookup yields CDR1 SGHTA and CDR2 FQGTGA. The CDR3 is 14 residues long. The CDR3 region is CDSSLTGGNSPLHF. CDR3 in DNA: TGTGACAGCAGCTTGACAGGGGGTAATTCACCCCTCCACTTT.

This clonotype was seen repeatedly, ten times or more. This chain links TRBV3-1 with TRBJ2-3; unclear D gene. The V and J ends lost 1 base and 4 bases respectively, with 9 bases between them. Germline CDR1 LGHDT, CDR2 YNNKEL (reference sequence). The CDR3 extends over 14 amino acids. Written as DNA, the CDR3 is TGTGCCAGCAGCCAAGTCCCTATACCAGATACGCAGTATTTT. Translated: CASSQVPIPDTQYF.

This clonotype came up many times. The rearrangement joins TRBV28 to TRBJ2-5; the match to TRBD1 covers 11 bases. From germline, CDR1 is MDHEN and CDR2 SYDVKM. The CDR3 is 14 amino acids. V shed 6 bases, J shed 5 bases, and the junction held 5 bases outside the gene matches. DNA of the CDR3: TGTGCCAGCAGCCGGGACAGGGGGAGGGAGACCCAGTACTTC. It is translated as CASSRDRGRETQYF.

This clonotype showed up many times. This chain connects TRBV5-6 to TRBJ1-1, with no clear D. The CDR3 consists of 16 residues. The germline V and J ends were trimmed by 4 bases and 1 base, with 17 bases remaining between them. Germline V gene data show CDR1 as SGHDT and CDR2 as YYEEEE. Here the CDR3 DNA reads TGTGCCAGCAGCACCCCCCGGGCCCTTCCGAACACTGAAGCTTTCTTT. It specifies CASSTPRALPNTEAFF.

The chain has TRBV7-2 and TRBJ2-3; TRBD2 aligns across 7 bases. The V and J ends lost 7 bases and 1 base, in that order; junction bases with no gene match: 8. Germline V gene lookup returns CDR1 SGHTA and CDR2 FQGNSA. The CDR3 runs to 15 residues. The CDR3 nucleotides read TGTGCCAGCATACTACGGGACTACCGCACAGATACGCAGTATTTT. Protein product: CASILRDYRTDTQYF.

This clonotype was picked up many times. V and J are TRBV3-1 and TRBJ2-7, with D possibly being TRBD1 or TRBD2 (6 bases each). This CDR3 region has 15 residues. Germline V gene sequence: CDR1 LGHDT, CDR2 YNNKEL (reference sequence). Trimming left V 0 bases short and J 7 bases short, with 16 bases between. In DNA, the CDR3 is TGTGCCAGCAGCCAAGATATCACAGGGAGGAGAGAGCAGTACTTC. Protein: CASSQDITGRREQYF.

This clonotype has at least ten counts. The chain is built from TRBV6-5 and TRBJ1-3; a possible D gene is TRBD1 (5 bases). This CDR3 region has 16 residues. The germline CDR1 and CDR2 sequences are MNHEY and SVGAGI. The V end lost 0 bases, the J end lost 1 base, and 10 bases lay between the germline ends. In nucleotides, the CDR3 is TGTGCCAGCAGTTACTCCGGGGCGAGGTCTGGAAACACCATATATTTT. Translated, it gives CASSYSGARSGNTIYF.

The rearrangement joins TRBV4-1 to TRBJ1-1; D gene ambiguous. The CDR3 runs 14 residues. V was clipped by 7 bases and J by 7 bases, with 19 bases between them. CDR1 and CDR2 (germline): MGHRA, YSYEKL. The CDR3 is CASKGTRGEIEAFF. As DNA, the CDR3 is TGCGCCAGCAAGGGTACGCGTGGGGAAATTGAAGCTTTCTTT.

This clonotype showed up just a few times. V gene TRBV12-3 or TRBV12-4 combines with J gene TRBJ1-5, with D perhaps matching TRBD1 (6 bases). CDR3 length: 13 residues. V was shortened by 4 bases and J by 6 bases, with 10 bases between the two germline ends. The DNA for the CDR3 is TGTGCCAGCAGTTGGGGGGCGGTTCAGCCCCAGCATTTT. Translation gives CASSWGAVQPQHF.

There are many counts of this clonotype. The gene calls are TRBV12-3 or TRBV12-4 and TRBJ2-4; 8 nucleotides align to TRBD2. The CDR3 sequence is 15 residues long. J was trimmed by 6 bases and V by 6 bases; bases with no gene match: 10. The CDR3 region is CASSTSSGGRNIQYF. CDR3 nucleotide sequence: TGTGCCAGCAGCACCTCATCGGGGGGGAGAAACATTCAGTACTTC.

A remark on this clonotype: A much larger clone is a single base away; this may be a read error. The rearrangement joins TRBV5-1 to TRBJ2-7, with 9 bases aligning to TRBD1. The J segment lost 5 bases and the V segment lost 5 bases, leaving 11 bases of the junction unmatched. The germline CDR1 and CDR2 sequences are SGHRS and YFSETQ. This CDR3 is built from 15 residues. CDR3: CASRPPGQGFNEQYF. For the CDR3, the DNA is TGCGCCAGCAGACCCCCGGGACAGGGTTTCAACGAGCAGTACTTC.

Details on this clonotype: This may be a read error, as it is one base from a much larger clone. No conserved phenylalanine or tryptophan ends this CDR3, so it is likely a read error. The CDR3 loop is CSVEVAGETQYL. DNA of the CDR3: TGCAGCGTTGAGGTAGCGGGAGAGACCCAGTACCTC. The rearrangement uses TRBV29-1 and TRBJ2-5, with 7 positions matching TRBD2. CDR3 length: 12 residues. Trimming took 3 bases from V and 4 from J; bases not matched to a gene: 2. Germline loops: CDR1 SQVTM, CDR2 ANQGSEA.

This clonotype occurred a few times. This chain connects TRBV6-6 to TRBJ2-5, with D perhaps given as TRBD1 or TRBD2 (5 bases each). This CDR3 region has 12 residues. The V end lost 8 bases, the J end lost 5 bases, and 12 bases lay between the germline ends. Looked up from germline, CDR1 is MNHNY and CDR2 is SVGAGI (reference sequence). For the CDR3, the DNA is TGTGCCAGCCAACTCTGGGGGGAGACCCAGTACTTC. Translated: CASQLWGETQYF.

The chain couples TRBV12-3 or TRBV12-4 to TRBJ2-1, with TRBD1 as a possible D gene (6 bases). Trimming removed 9 bases at V and 8 bases at J, with 14 bases between. The CDR3 runs 12 residues. The CDR3 spells CASINRVYEQFF. The DNA for the CDR3 is TGTGCCAGTATAAACAGGGTCTATGAGCAGTTCTTC.

This clonotype was detected ten times or more. The chain uses TRBV5-1 and TRBJ2-7; no reliable D call. The CDR3 runs to 13 residues. Trimming shortened V by 5 bases and J by 0 bases, and 9 bases separated the two germline ends. Germline CDR1 SGHRS, CDR2 YFSETQ. Here the CDR3 DNA reads TGCGCCAGCAGGCACCTGAGCTCCTACGAGCAGTACTTC. This gives the protein CASRHLSSYEQYF. Filled out from reference TRBV5-1 and TRBJ2-7, the complete variable domain reads KAGVTQTPRYLIKTRGQQVTLSCSPISGHRSVSWYQQTPGQGLQFLFEYFSETQRNKGNFPGRFSGRQFSNSRSEMNVSTLELGDSALYLCASRHLSSYEQYFGPGTRLTVT.

This clonotype has ten or more counts. The rearrangement uses TRBV29-1 and TRBJ2-5, with D possibly TRBD1 on 5 matching bases. V was clipped by 2 bases and J by 4 bases, with 8 bases between them. The germline gives CDR1 SQVTM, CDR2 ANQGSEA. CDR3 length: 12 amino acids. This CDR3 is CSVEYGAETQYF. The CDR3 DNA is TGCAGCGTTGAATATGGGGCAGAGACCCAGTACTTC.

This clonotype was seen at least ten times. The chain links TRBV15 to TRBJ1-3; D is ambiguous. This CDR3 region has 15 residues. Germline CDR1 LNHNV, CDR2 YYDKDF (reference sequence). V shed 0 bases and J shed 2 bases, with 8 bases lying between them. In DNA form, the CDR3 reads TGTGCCACCAGCAGAGATCCCAGCACTGGAAACACCATATATTTT. Translation: CATSRDPSTGNTIYF. Looking up the rest from reference TRBV15 and TRBJ1-3 gives the full variable domain: DAMVIQNPRYQVTQFGKPVTLSCSQTLNHNVMYWYQQKSSQAPKLLFHYYDKDFNNEADTPDNFQSRRPNTSFCFLDIRSPGLGDTAMYLCATSRDPSTGNTIYFGEGSWLTVV.

This clonotype has at least ten counts. CDR3 residues: CASSLDRENIQYF. For the CDR3, the DNA is TGTGCCAGCAGCTTAGATCGCGAAAACATTCAGTACTTC. The V call is TRBV7-2, the J call TRBJ2-4; D is uncertain. Trimming removed 1 base from V and 5 bases from J, with 6 bases in between. This CDR3 comprises 13 residues. Per germline, CDR1 SGHTA and CDR2 FQGNSA.

The J gene is TRBJ2-1, the V gene TRBV2; D ambiguous. Germline assignment: CDR1 SNHLY and CDR2 FYNNEI. Trimming took 7 bases from V and 4 from J, leaving 14 bases between them. This CDR3 is 14 amino acids long. In DNA form, the CDR3 reads TGTGCCAGCAATGATAATGGGGTATACAATGAGCAGTTCTTC. Protein sequence: CASNDNGVYNEQFF.

For the CDR3, the DNA is TGTGCCAGCAGCCAAGAGGCTAGCGGGAGGGTCTTGGGAGAGCAGTACTTC. It codes for CASSQEASGRVLGEQYF. This chain uses TRBV3-1 with TRBJ2-7; 12 positions match TRBD2. J lost 7 bases, V lost 0 bases, and 10 bases had no gene match. This CDR3 has 17 amino acids. In germline, CDR1 is LGHDT, CDR2 YNNKEL (reference sequence).

CDR3 region: CASKVGLAGGTDTQYF. The CDR3 region has the DNA TGTGCCAGTAAAGTTGGACTAGCGGGAGGCACAGATACGCAGTATTTT. The chain combines TRBV19 with TRBJ2-3; TRBD2 agrees at 13 bases. This CDR3 is 16 amino acids long. V lost 7 bases, J lost 1 base, and 5 bases stayed unmatched. Germline-derived CDR1 and CDR2 are LNHDA and SQIVND (reference sequence).

Many counts were recorded for this clonotype. The chain joins TRBV9 to TRBJ2-6; D is perhaps TRBD1 (5 bases). The germline CDR1 and CDR2 sequences are SGDLS and YYNGEE. V dropped 0 bases and J dropped 2 bases, with 15 bases sitting between them. This CDR3 has 18 amino acids. CDR3 in DNA: TGTGCCAGCAGCGTAGACGGTAGGGGCCCCCCTGGGGCCAACGTCCTGACTTTC. Translated: CASSVDGRGPPGANVLTF. Full variable domain (remainder filled in from reference TRBV9 and TRBJ2-6): DSGVTQTPKHLITATGQRVTLRCSPRSGDLSVYWYQQSLDQGLQFLIQYYNGEERAKGNILERFSAQQFPDLHSELNLSSLELGDSALYFCASSVDGRGPPGANVLTFGAGSRLTVL.

In its sample, this clonotype was seen many times. The chain has TRBV4-3 and TRBJ2-5; the D is unclear. This CDR3 contains 17 residues. With 1 base removed from V and 4 bases from J, the gap between germline ends came to 19 bases. Per the germline V gene, CDR1 is LGHNA and CDR2 is YSLEER. The CDR3: CASSQGWWEGRGETQYF. In DNA, the CDR3 is TGCGCCAGCAGCCAAGGTTGGTGGGAAGGACGTGGAGAGACCCAGTACTTC.

This chain links TRBV28 with TRBJ1-2; possible D gene TRBD1, 5 bases. Germline CDR1 and CDR2: MDHEN and SYDVKM. The length of the CDR3 is 13 residues. V shed 7 bases and J shed 3 bases, with 12 bases lying between them. CDR3 loop: CASTWGEHYGYTF. In DNA, the CDR3 is TGTGCCAGCACCTGGGGGGAGCACTATGGCTACACCTTC.